This T cell receptor (beta chain) was documented in a study of T cell repertoires in cytomegalovirus infection. A single record per CDR3 protein comes from TCRdb applying MiXCR to the reads. The profile shows over 200,000 distinct CDR3 sequences, approximately 14% of them singletons. The germline CDR1 and CDR2 sequences are WSHSY and SAAADI. Trimming removed 2 bases at V and 4 bases at J, with 11 bases between. CDR3 length equals 15 residues. This clonotype has at least ten counts. The chain has TRBV10-2 and TRBJ2-2, with D perhaps TRBD2 (6 bases). The TCR comes from a human donor in good health (CMV status not recorded). Some clones in this sample may be carry-over from other donors' samples. Sequenced material: PBMCs. CDR3 protein: CASSEPGEVTGELFF. Here the CDR3 DNA reads TGCGCCAGCAGTGAGCCGGGAGAAGTCACCGGGGAGCTGTTTTTT.